This entry lists 8 T cell receptor beta chains sequenced from one sample in a study of monozygotic twins with inflammatory bowel disease. From the 5' RACE reads, TCRdb lists one entry per CDR3 protein and no DNA. This sample's table reports approximately 45,000 distinct CDR3 sequences. Sequencing was carried out using blood. These receptors were obtained from a human donor with ulcerative colitis or Crohn's disease, or a healthy co-twin of an affected twin (not recorded which).

The CDR3 reads CASISFGGGRGERELFF. The V gene is TRBV19, the J gene TRBJ2-2; the TCRdb call, TRBD2, lacks DNA for checking. This CDR3 has 17 amino acids. Germline values: CDR1 LNHDA, CDR2 SQIVND (reference sequence).

The chain uses TRBV20-1 and TRBJ1-5; checking the TCRdb D call of TRBD1 is not possible without DNA. The CDR3 is 16 amino acids. Germline CDR1 DFQATT, CDR2 SNEGSKA (reference sequence). CDR3 sequence reads: CSAFRGTGGGNQPQHF.

The chain combines TRBV5-1 with TRBJ2-4; TCRdb gives TRBD1 as the D gene, but with no DNA this cannot be confirmed. CDR1 SGHRS and CDR2 YFSETQ come from the germline V gene. The CDR3 is made up of 13 amino acids. The CDR3 region is CASSLRGETIQYF.

The genes are TRBV3-1 and TRBJ2-2; TCRdb proposes TRBD1, but this gene call is untestable without DNA. The CDR3 sequence is 19 residues long. CDR1 LGHDT and CDR2 YNNKEL come from the germline V gene (reference sequence). CDR3: CASSQSPPTGQSGTGELFF. Full variable domain (outside the CDR3, taken from reference TRBV3-1 and TRBJ2-2): DTAVSQTPKYLVTQMGNDKSIKCEQNLGHDTMYWYKQDSKKFLKIMFSYNNKELIINETVPNRFSPKSPDKAHLNLHINSLELGDSAVYFCASSQSPPTGQSGTGELFFGEGSRLTVL.

The V and J genes are TRBV27 and TRBJ2-1; TCRdb returns TRBD1, unconfirmable since there is no DNA. Germline V gives CDR1 MNHEY, CDR2 SMNVEV (reference sequence). The CDR3 is 11 residues long. CDR3 sequence: CASSHAHEQFF.

The chain links TRBV6-4 to TRBJ1-1; no DNA is available, so the TRBD1 call from TCRdb remains unchecked. This CDR3 is 14 amino acids long. Germline V gene sequence: CDR1 MRHNA, CDR2 SNTAGT. The CDR3 sequence: CASSPWQGAGTAFF.

This chain joins TRBV5-1 and TRBJ1-1; with no DNA, the TCRdb D assignment of TRBD1 cannot be verified. The CDR3 has 15 residues. The germline V gene has CDR1 SGHRS and CDR2 YFSETQ. This chain's CDR3 is CASSLGRGGWAEAFF.

The rearrangement uses TRBV12-3 or TRBV12-4 and TRBJ2-4; as DNA is missing, the TRBD2 call by TCRdb cannot be tested. The CDR3 totals 16 residues. CDR3 protein: CASSWSSGGAKNIQYF.